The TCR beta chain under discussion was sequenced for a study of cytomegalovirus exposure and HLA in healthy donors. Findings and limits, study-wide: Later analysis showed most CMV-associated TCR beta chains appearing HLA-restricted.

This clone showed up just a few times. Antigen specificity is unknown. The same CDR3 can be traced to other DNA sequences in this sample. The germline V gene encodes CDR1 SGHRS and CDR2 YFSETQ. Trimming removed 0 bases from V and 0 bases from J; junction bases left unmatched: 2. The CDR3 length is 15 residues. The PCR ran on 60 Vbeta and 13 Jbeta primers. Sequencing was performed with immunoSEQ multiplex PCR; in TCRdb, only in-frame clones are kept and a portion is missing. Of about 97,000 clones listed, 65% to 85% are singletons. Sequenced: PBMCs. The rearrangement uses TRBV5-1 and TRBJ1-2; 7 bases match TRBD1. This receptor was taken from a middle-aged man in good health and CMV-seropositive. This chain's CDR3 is CASSLAGTANYGYTF. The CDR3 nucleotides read TGCGCCAGCAGCTTGGCCGGGACAGCTAACTATGGCTACACCTTC.